This T cell receptor beta chain was recorded in a study of PD-1 blockade in mismatch repair-deficient tumors. Points from the study as a whole: After pembrolizumab, tumor-resident clones rose rapidly, then generally contracted before radiologic responses.

This CDR3 region has 15 residues. Per the germline V gene, CDR1 is SEHNR and CDR2 is FQNEAQ (reference sequence). V shed 0 bases and J shed 5 bases, with 13 bases lying between them. Clones were read by immunoSEQ multiplex PCR, and TCRdb kept only the in-frame ones, dropping some. The table lists around 68,000 clones, around 73% of them singletons. Note on this clone: Its antigen is not known.

The sample in question was peripheral blood, obtained 2 weeks after starting pembrolizumab. This chain links TRBV7-9 with TRBJ2-5; D perhaps matches TRBD1 (5 bases). The clonotype originates from an adult with mismatch repair-deficient cancer. The CDR3: CASSLALSKGETQYF. The CDR3 DNA is TGTGCCAGCAGCTTAGCCCTATCTAAGGGGGAGACCCAGTACTTC.